This is a list of T cell receptor beta chains from one sample in a study of T cell responses to AZD1222 COVID-19 vaccine. Profiling relied on immunoSEQ multiplex PCR, and the TCRdb table lists in-frame clones only, not all of them. The table shows more than 95,000 clones, with approximately 82% occurring only once. The specimen comprised peripheral blood, sampled 28 days after the second AZD1222 dose. The receptors stem from an adult who received the AZD1222 COVID-19 vaccine. Both conserved end residues are part of each CDR3. D genes are given only for firm matches. Rows give clone size only sometimes, using once, few, many, or a class for an expanded clone.

J gene | V gene | clone size | D gene | CDR3 DNA | CDR3 protein
TRBJ1-3 | TRBV7-2 | . | . | TGTGCCAGCAGCTCCCGACCCACACAGCAAGGTGGAAACACCATATATTTT | CASSSRPTQQGGNTIYF
TRBJ2-3 | TRBV11-2 | . | . | TGTGCCAGCAGCCAAGGGGCAGGGGCTGTGGATACGCAGTATTTT | CASSQGAGAVDTQYF
TRBJ1-2 | TRBV4-2 | once | . | TGTGCCAGCAGCCTGGGGTCTAACTATGGCTACACCTTC | CASSLGSNYGYTF
TRBJ1-2 | TRBV11-2 | . | TRBD1 | TGTGCCAGCAGCAGGACAGGGGGCGACTATGGCTACACCTTC | CASSRTGGDYGYTF
TRBJ1-1 | TRBV9 | . | . | TGTGCCAGCAGCCCCCGAGGACAGTTTAACACTGAAGCTTTCTTT | CASSPRGQFNTEAFF
TRBJ1-5 | TRBV18 | . | . | TGTGCCAGCTCACCGTCGGTGGGGAATCAGCCCCAGCATTTT | CASSPSVGNQPQHF
TRBJ2-7 | TRBV2 | . | . | TGTGCCAGCAGTGAAGGGGGTCCCTACGAGCAGTACTTC | CASSEGGPYEQYF
TRBJ2-7 | TRBV4-3 | . | . | TGCGCCAGCAGCCAAGAGGCGGGGCACGAGCAGTACTTC | CASSQEAGHEQYF
TRBJ2-5 | TRBV6-5 | . | . | TGTGCCAGCAGGCCAGGGTACCTTTTTGGGGAGACCCAGTACTTC | CASRPGYLFGETQYF
TRBJ1-2 | TRBV28 | . | . | TGTGCCAGCAGTGCACCCGGGACGACGAACGCCTATGGCTACACCTTC | CASSAPGTTNAYGYTF
TRBJ1-2 | TRBV25-1 | few | TRBD1 | TGTGCCAGCAGTTCGCCGGGACAGGGGGCCGGCTATGGCTACACCTTC | CASSSPGQGAGYGYTF
TRBJ1-2 | TRBV28 | . | TRBD1 | TGTGCCAGCAGTCCCGGGACAGGGGATAACTATGGCTACACCTTC | CASSPGTGDNYGYTF
TRBJ1-4 | TRBV7-9 | . | TRBD1 | TGTGCCGGACAGGGGAGACCCAGGGAAAAACTGTTTTTT | CAGQGRPREKLFF
TRBJ1-2 | TRBV2 | . | TRBD1 | TGTGCCAGCAGTCAAAACAGGGGCTCCTCCTATGGCTACACCTTC | CASSQNRGSSYGYTF
TRBJ1-1 | TRBV5-8 | . | . | TGTGCCAGCAGCTTTCCAGGGGTTCAAACTGAAGCTTTCTTT | CASSFPGVQTEAFF
TRBJ1-1 | TRBV11-2 | . | . | TGTGCCAGCGGGACTCTTTCTTTTGAAGCTTTCTTT | CASGTLSFEAFF
TRBJ1-5 | TRBV12-1 | . | . | TGTGCCAGCAGTAGGGCCTTGGGGAATCAGCCCCAGCATTTT | CASSRALGNQPQHF
TRBJ2-4 | TRBV15 | few | . | TGTGCCACCAGCCTGGGGGTGAAAAACATTCAGTACTTC | CATSLGVKNIQYF
TRBJ1-1 | TRBV5-6 | . | . | TGTGCCAGCAGCTTGGGTTCACGGCCAGCTTTCTTT | CASSLGSRPAFF
TRBJ2-2 | TRBV5-1 | . | . | TGCGCCAGCAGCTTGGCCCCTACAGGAGCGAACACCGGGGAGCTGTTTTTT | CASSLAPTGANTGELFF
TRBJ1-1 | TRBV4-3 | . | TRBD1 | TGCGCCAGCAGCCAAGATAGACAGGGCGGGGACACTGAAGCTTTCTTT | CASSQDRQGGDTEAFF
TRBJ1-3 | TRBV5-1 | . | . | TGCGCCAGCAGCTGGGGGACGGGGGAAAACACCATATATTTT | CASSWGTGENTIYF
TRBJ2-6 | TRBV5-6 | . | . | TGTGCCAGCAGCTTGGGACTGGAATCTGGGGCCAACGTCCTGACTTTC | CASSLGLESGANVLTF
TRBJ2-5 | TRBV3-1/TRBV3-2 | . | TRBD2 | TGTGCCAGCAGCCTAGGGCGGGGGGGCAAGGAGACCCAGTACTTC | CASSLGRGGKETQYF
TRBJ2-3 | TRBV10-1 | once | TRBD2 | TGCGCCAGGGCGAGAAGCGGGGGGCCGATTAGCACAGATACGCAGTATTTT | CARARSGGPISTDTQYF
TRBJ2-1 | TRBV6-2/TRBV6-3 | . | TRBD2 | TGTGCCAGCAGCCAGCAGCTAGCGGACTCCAACAATGAGCAGTTCTTC | CASSQQLADSNNEQFF
TRBJ2-5 | TRBV6-2/TRBV6-3 | . | . | TGTGCCAGCAGCCCTAGAGATCTGGAGACCCAGTACTTC | CASSPRDLETQYF
TRBJ1-4 | TRBV5-1 | . | . | TGCGCCAGCAGCCGGGGCGTTGCAACTAATGAAAAACTGTTTTTT | CASSRGVATNEKLFF
TRBJ1-2 | TRBV7-9 | . | . | TGTGCCAGCAGCTTAGTTCCAGACACCGCTAACTATGGCTACACCTTC | CASSLVPDTANYGYTF
TRBJ1-1 | TRBV19 | . | . | TGTGCCAGCCTGAGGGTAGAGGGCACTGAAGCTTTCTTT | CASLRVEGTEAFF
TRBJ2-5 | TRBV2 | few | TRBD2 | TGTGCCAGTCACGGGGGGGAGACCCAGTACTTC | CASHGGETQYF
TRBJ2-6 | TRBV6-5 | . | . | TGTGCCAGCAGTTATCGCGGTTCCTCTGGGGCCAACGTCCTGACTTTC | CASSYRGSSGANVLTF
TRBJ2-5 | TRBV2 | . | TRBD1 | TGTGCCAGCAGTGGGGACAGGGGCTTCGAGACCCAGTACTTC | CASSGDRGFETQYF
TRBJ2-7 | TRBV11-2 | once | . | TGTGCCAGCGGGTGGGCAGGTCTCTACGAGCAGTACTTC | CASGWAGLYEQYF
TRBJ1-2 | TRBV2 | . | . | TGTGCCAGCAGAAACCAGGGCTATGGCTACACCTTC | CASRNQGYGYTF